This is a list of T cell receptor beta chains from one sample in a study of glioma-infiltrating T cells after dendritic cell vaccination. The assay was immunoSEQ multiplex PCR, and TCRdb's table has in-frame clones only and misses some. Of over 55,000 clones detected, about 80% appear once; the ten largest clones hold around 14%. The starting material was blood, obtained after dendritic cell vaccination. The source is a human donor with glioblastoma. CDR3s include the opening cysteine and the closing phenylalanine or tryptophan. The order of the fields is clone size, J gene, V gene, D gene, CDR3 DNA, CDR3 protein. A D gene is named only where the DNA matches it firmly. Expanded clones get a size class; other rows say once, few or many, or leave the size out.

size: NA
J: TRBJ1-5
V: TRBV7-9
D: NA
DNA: TGTGCCAGCAGCTTAGGTGGAGGCAGGGGTGGCAATCAGCCCCAGCATTTT
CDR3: CASSLGGGRGGNQPQHF

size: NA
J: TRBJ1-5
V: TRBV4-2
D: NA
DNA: TGTGCCAGCAGTACTATAACAGGGCAGGATCAGCCCCAGCATTTT
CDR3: CASSTITGQDQPQHF

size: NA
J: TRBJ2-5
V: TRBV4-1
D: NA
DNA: TGCGCCAGCAGCCGACGGGACACCCAAGAGACCCAGTACTTC
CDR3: CASSRRDTQETQYF

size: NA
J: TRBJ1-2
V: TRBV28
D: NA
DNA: TGTGCCATTTGGGCAGGTGCTAACTATGGCTACACCTTC
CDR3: CAIWAGANYGYTF

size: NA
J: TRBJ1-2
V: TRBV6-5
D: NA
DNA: TGTGCCAGCAGTTACTCCCCCTGGACAACTAACTATGGCTACACCTTC
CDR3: CASSYSPWTTNYGYTF

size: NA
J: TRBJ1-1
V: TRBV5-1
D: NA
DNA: TGCGCCAGCAGCTTCCCAGGGAACACTGAAGCTTTCTTT
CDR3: CASSFPGNTEAFF

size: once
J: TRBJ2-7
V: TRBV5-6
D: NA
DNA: TGTGCCAGCAGCAAACAGGACAGAGGCTACGAGCAGTACTTC
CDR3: CASSKQDRGYEQYF

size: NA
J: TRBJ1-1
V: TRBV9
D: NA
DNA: TGTGCCAGCAGCCCAAGGAACTCACGGGGAGCTTTCTTT
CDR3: CASSPRNSRGAFF

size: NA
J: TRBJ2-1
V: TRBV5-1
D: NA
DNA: TGCGCCAGCAGCCCGGGGGGCCTCTACAATGAGCAGTTCTTC
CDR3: CASSPGGLYNEQFF

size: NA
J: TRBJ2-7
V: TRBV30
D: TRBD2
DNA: TGTGCCTCTACTCCTAGCGGGAACGAGCAGTACTTC
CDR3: CASTPSGNEQYF

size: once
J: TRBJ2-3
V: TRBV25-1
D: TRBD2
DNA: TGTGCCAGCAGTGGGAGAACCCGGACTAGCGGGTTTGATACGCAGTATTTT
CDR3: CASSGRTRTSGFDTQYF

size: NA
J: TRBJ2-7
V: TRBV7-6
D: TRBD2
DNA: TGTGCCAGCAGCTTTGGGGCTGGCGGGGGTTACTCCGAGCAGTACTTC
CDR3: CASSFGAGGGYSEQYF

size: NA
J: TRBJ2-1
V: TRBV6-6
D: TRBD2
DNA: TGTGCCAGCAGTTACTCTAACGGGGGGGCCAACGATGAGCAGTTCTTC
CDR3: CASSYSNGGANDEQFF

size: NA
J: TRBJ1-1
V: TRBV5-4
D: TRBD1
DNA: TGTGCCAGCAGCCCTACGCTTGACAGGGTCTCCGACACTGAAGCTTTCTTT
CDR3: CASSPTLDRVSDTEAFF

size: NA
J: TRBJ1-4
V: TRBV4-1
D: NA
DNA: TGCGCCAGCAGCCAAGAAGGCGGGGTGAATGAAAAACTGTTTTTT
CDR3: CASSQEGGVNEKLFF

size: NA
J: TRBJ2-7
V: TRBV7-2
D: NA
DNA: TGTGCCAGCAGCCCGGGGAACCAGTACGAGCAGTACTTC
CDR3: CASSPGNQYEQYF

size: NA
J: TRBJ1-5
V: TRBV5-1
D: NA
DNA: TGCGCCAGCAGCTTGGAGGGCGGCAGGGATCAGCCCCAGCATTTT
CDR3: CASSLEGGRDQPQHF

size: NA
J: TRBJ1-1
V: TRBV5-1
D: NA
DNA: TGCGCCAGCAGCTCGGCGGGACCGATGAACACTGAAGCTTTCTTT
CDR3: CASSSAGPMNTEAFF

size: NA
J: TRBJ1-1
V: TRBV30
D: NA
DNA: TGTGCCTGGAGTACCTTATGGCCCCAACAGGGTTCCAACACTGAAGCTTTCTTT
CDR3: CAWSTLWPQQGSNTEAFF

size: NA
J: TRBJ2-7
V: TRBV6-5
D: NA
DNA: TGTGCCAGCAGGGACAGCTACGAGCAGTACTTC
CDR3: CASRDSYEQYF

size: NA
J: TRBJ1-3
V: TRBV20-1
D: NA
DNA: TGCAGTGCTAGCCGACAGAACACCATATATTTT
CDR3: CSASRQNTIYF

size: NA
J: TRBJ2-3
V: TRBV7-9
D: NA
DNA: TGTGCCAGCAGCTTAGCCCTGGCCGGGGAGAACACAGATACGCAGTATTTT
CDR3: CASSLALAGENTDTQYF

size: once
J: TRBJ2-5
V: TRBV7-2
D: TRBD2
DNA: TGTGCCAGCAGCTTAGGAGGACTAGCGGGGGGGAGGGGAGAGACCCAGTACTTC
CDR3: CASSLGGLAGGRGETQYF

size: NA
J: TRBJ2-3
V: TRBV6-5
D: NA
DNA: TGTGCCAGCAGTTACTTACAGGGAAGCGATACGCAGTATTTT
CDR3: CASSYLQGSDTQYF

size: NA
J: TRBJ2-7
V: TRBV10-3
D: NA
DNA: TGTGCCATTCGGGAAGGGTCCTACGAGCAGTACTTC
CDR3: CAIREGSYEQYF

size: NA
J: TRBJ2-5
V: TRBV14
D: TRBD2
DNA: TGTGCCAGCAGCCGGACTAGCGGGGGGGGAGAGACCCAGTACTTC
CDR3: CASSRTSGGGETQYF

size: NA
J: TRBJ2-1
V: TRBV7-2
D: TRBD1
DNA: TGTGCCAGCAGCCTCGGGACAGGGGATGGCAATGAGCAGTTCTTC
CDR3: CASSLGTGDGNEQFF

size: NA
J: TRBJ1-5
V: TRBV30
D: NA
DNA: TGTGCCTGGAGTGTAGAGTTTCAGCCCCAGCATTTT
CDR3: CAWSVEFQPQHF

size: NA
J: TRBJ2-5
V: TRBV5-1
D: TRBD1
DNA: TGCGCCAGCAGCGGCAGACAGGGGGTTGGGGAGACCCAGTACTTC
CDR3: CASSGRQGVGETQYF

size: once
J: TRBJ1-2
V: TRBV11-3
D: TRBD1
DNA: TGTGCCAGCAGCCGGACAGGGACGCTATGGGGCTACACCTTC
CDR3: CASSRTGTLWGYTF

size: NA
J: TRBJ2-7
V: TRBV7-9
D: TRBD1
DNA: TGTGCCAGCAGCTTGACAGGGCCGCCCTACGAGCAGTACTTC
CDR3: CASSLTGPPYEQYF

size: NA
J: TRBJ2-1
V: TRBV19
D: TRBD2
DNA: TGTGCCAGTAGAGATGGGACTAGCGGGGGGAATGAGCAGTTCTTC
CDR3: CASRDGTSGGNEQFF

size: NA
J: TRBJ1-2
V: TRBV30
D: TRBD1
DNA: TGTGCCTGGAGTGCTCTCACCGGGACAGGGTACGACTATGGCTACACCTTC
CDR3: CAWSALTGTGYDYGYTF

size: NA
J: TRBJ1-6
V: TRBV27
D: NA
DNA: TGTGCCAGCGGCCGGGACAAGAATTCACCCCTCCACTTT
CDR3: CASGRDKNSPLHF

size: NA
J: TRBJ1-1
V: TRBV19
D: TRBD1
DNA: TGTGCCAGTAGTATAGTAGGGGGCCGGAACACTGAAGCTTTCTTT
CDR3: CASSIVGGRNTEAFF

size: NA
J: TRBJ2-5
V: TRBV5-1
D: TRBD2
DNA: TGCGCCAGCAGCTGGAGCCTGACTAGCGGGGGACTCCAAGAGACCCAGTACTTC
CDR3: CASSWSLTSGGLQETQYF

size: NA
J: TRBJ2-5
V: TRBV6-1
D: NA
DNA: TGTGCCAGCAGTGAAGACAGGGTGGTATTTCTGGAGACCCAGTACTTC
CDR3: CASSEDRVVFLETQYF

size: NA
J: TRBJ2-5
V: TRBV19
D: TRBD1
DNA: TGTGCCACCCGGGGGGGACAGGGGGCCCAAGCAGAGACCCAGTACTTC
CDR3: CATRGGQGAQAETQYF

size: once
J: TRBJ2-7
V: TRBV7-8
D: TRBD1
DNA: TGTGCCAGCAGCAGTACAGGGGGCCCCCCTTACGAGCAGTACTTC
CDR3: CASSSTGGPPYEQYF

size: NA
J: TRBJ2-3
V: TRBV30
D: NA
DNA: TGTGCCTGGAGTGAGACTACAAGAACGCAGTATTTT
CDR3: CAWSETTRTQYF

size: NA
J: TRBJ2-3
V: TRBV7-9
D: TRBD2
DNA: TGTGCCAGCAGCTTAGCGGCGGGGGACCTTTTAAGCACAGATACGCAGTATTTT
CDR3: CASSLAAGDLLSTDTQYF

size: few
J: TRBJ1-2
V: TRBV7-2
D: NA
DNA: TGTGCCAGCAGCCCGTTAGACCCGGGTCTCCGCAGCTACACCTTC
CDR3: CASSPLDPGLRSYTF

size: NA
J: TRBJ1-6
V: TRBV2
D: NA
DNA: TGTGCCAGCGGGCCATATAATTCACCCCTCCACTTT
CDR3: CASGPYNSPLHF

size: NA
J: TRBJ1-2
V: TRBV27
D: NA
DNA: TGTGCCAGCAGTACCTGGACTGGGAGCGGCTACACCTTC
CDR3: CASSTWTGSGYTF

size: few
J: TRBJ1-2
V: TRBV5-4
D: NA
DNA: TGTGCCAGCAGCTTGAGCGGCCAGGCTCTTGGCTACACCTTC
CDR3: CASSLSGQALGYTF